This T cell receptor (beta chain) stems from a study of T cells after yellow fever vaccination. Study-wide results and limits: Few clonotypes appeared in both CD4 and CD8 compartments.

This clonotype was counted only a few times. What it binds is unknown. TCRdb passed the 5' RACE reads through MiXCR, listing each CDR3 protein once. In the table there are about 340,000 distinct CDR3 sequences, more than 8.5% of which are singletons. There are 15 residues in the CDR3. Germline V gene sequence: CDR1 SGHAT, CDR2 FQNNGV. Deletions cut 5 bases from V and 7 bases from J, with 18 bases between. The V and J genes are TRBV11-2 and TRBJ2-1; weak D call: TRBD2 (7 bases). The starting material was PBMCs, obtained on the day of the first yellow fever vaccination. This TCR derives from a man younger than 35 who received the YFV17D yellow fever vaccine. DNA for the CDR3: TGTGCCAGCAGCCTGGGAGGGGGGGCCGGGAATGAGCAGTTCTTC. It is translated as CASSLGGGAGNEQFF.